Presented here are 18 T cell receptor beta chains from one specimen sequenced in a study of OX40 agonist ivuxolimab in advanced cancers. Assay: immunoSEQ multiplex PCR; the TCRdb copy retains only in-frame clones and omits some. The table has under 70,000 clones, 75% to 90% seen once. The sample consisted of CD4+ or CD8+ T cells sorted from blood, taken in a trial of the OX40 agonist ivuxolimab. These receptors were taken from an adult with an advanced solid tumor such as melanoma, head and neck, liver or kidney cancer.

V and J are TRBV7-6 and TRBJ2-1; tentatively, D is TRBD2 (5 bases). Trimming shortened V by 8 bases and J by 4 bases, and 9 bases separated the two germline ends. Per germline, CDR1 SGHVS and CDR2 FNYEAQ. There are 12 residues in the CDR3. The chain's CDR3 is CASGPGYNEQFF. DNA for the CDR3: TGTGCCAGCGGGCCGGGGTACAATGAGCAGTTCTTC.

The chain couples TRBV18 to TRBJ2-7; 8 bases line up with TRBD1. The CDR3 extends over 15 amino acids. Trimming took 6 bases from V and 1 from J; bases not matched to a gene: 8. CDR1 and CDR2 from the germline V gene are KGHSH and LQKENI. The CDR3 is CASSQTGDLSYEQYF. The CDR3 DNA sequence: TGTGCCAGCTCGCAGACAGGGGACCTATCCTACGAGCAGTACTTC.

The CDR3 here is CAISESGTAKSYEQYF. The DNA for the CDR3 is TGTGCCATCAGTGAGTCAGGGACTGCAAAGTCCTACGAGCAGTACTTC. V gene TRBV10-3 combines with J gene TRBJ2-7; D is possibly TRBD2 (6 bases). The CDR3 has 16 residues. Trimming took 0 bases from V and 1 from J, leaving 13 bases between them. Germline V lookup: CDR1 ENHRY, CDR2 SYGVKD.

The chain uses TRBV23-1 and TRBJ2-3; D gene uncertain. TRBV23-1 is an open reading frame whose function is uncertain. V shed 1 base and J shed 8 bases, with 10 bases lying between them. The CDR3 length is 13 residues. For the CDR3, the DNA is TGCGCCAGCAGTCAATTAGCCCCCGCTACGCAGTATTTT. It yields the protein CASSQLAPATQYF.

The chain carries TRBV10-3 and TRBJ2-3, with unresolved D. Trimming took off 2 bases at V and 0 bases at J, with 6 bases between the two ends. The CDR3 sequence is 14 residues long. Germline V CDR1 and CDR2: ENHRY, SYGVKD. The CDR3: CAISEVGSTDTQYF. Here the CDR3 DNA reads TGTGCCATCAGTGAGGTCGGCAGCACAGATACGCAGTATTTT.

The V gene is TRBV10-2, the J gene TRBJ2-5, with D uncertain. CDR3 length equals 13 residues. Germline V gives CDR1 WSHSY, CDR2 SAAADI. The V end was cut by 3 bases, the J end by 2 bases, with 7 bases between. As DNA, the CDR3 is TGCGCCAGCAGTGAACAAGGGCAAGAGACCCAGTACTTC. Residues: CASSEQGQETQYF.

The genes are TRBV5-6 and TRBJ2-3; possible D gene TRBD2, 6 bases. CDR3 size: 16 residues. The V end was cut by 0 bases, the J end by 2 bases, with 13 bases between. Per the germline V gene, CDR1 is SGHDT and CDR2 is YYEEEE. CDR3 sequence: CASSLEGSGYTDTQYF. The CDR3 bases are TGTGCCAGCAGCTTGGAAGGTAGCGGCTACACAGATACGCAGTATTTT.

This clone was seen only a few times. The gene calls are TRBV28 and TRBJ2-1; 12 bases match TRBD2. Germline trimming cut 0 bases from V and 9 bases from J; bases unmatched to any gene: 9. CDR3 size: 17 residues. CDR1 MDHEN and CDR2 SYDVKM come from the germline V gene. The CDR3 loop reads CASSLWSLAGGPGEQFF. As DNA, the CDR3 is TGTGCCAGCAGTTTATGGTCCCTAGCGGGAGGGCCCGGTGAGCAGTTCTTC.

The rearrangement uses TRBV6-5 and TRBJ1-2; TRBD1 is a possible D gene (5 bases). The CDR3 loop spans 14 amino acids. Trimming pared 4 bases from V and 8 bases from J, leaving 17 bases between. Looked up from germline, CDR1 is MNHEY and CDR2 is SVGAGI. This CDR3 is CASSSVDSPWGYTF. The CDR3 DNA reads TGTGCCAGCAGTTCCGTAGACAGCCCTTGGGGCTACACCTTC.

The chain uses TRBV18 and TRBJ2-2; either TRBD1 or TRBD2 may supply D (5 bases each). V lost 6 bases to trimming and J lost 1 base, with 12 bases between them. CDR1 and CDR2 from the germline V gene are KGHSH and LQKENI. This CDR3 has 15 residues. For the CDR3, the DNA is TGTGCCAGCTCGTACGGGACCCTGAACACCGGGGAGCTGTTTTTT. This sequence encodes CASSYGTLNTGELFF.

This clone is a singleton in its sample. The chain links TRBV18 to TRBJ2-2; a possible D gene is TRBD1 (5 bases). This CDR3 has 14 residues. V lost 2 bases, J lost 4 bases, and 8 bases lay in between. The V gene's germline CDR1 is KGHSH and CDR2 LQKENI. This CDR3 is CASSPVQATGELFF. The CDR3 DNA follows: TGTGCCAGCTCACCAGTACAGGCCACCGGGGAGCTGTTTTTT.

This chain connects TRBV29-1 to TRBJ2-7, with 9 bases matching TRBD2. V trimming: 7 bases; J trimming: 1 base; junction bases outside the gene matches: 5. CDR1 is SQVTM and CDR2 is ANQGSEA in the germline V gene. The CDR3 runs to 13 residues. CDR3 sequence reads: CSARTSASYEQYF. The CDR3 nucleotides are TGCAGCGCTCGGACTAGCGCTTCCTACGAGCAGTACTTC.

Turning to this clone: At one end the junction does not follow the germline gene, possibly because of a read error. The gene calls are TRBV6-1 and TRBJ2-3, with 9 bases identical to TRBD1. The CDR3 is made up of 16 amino acids. Germline V gives CDR1 MNHNS, CDR2 SASEGT. CDR3 sequence reads: CASREGTGLVTDTQYF. In DNA, the CDR3 is TGTGCCAGCAGGGAAGGGACAGGGCTCGTCACAGATACGCAGTATTTT.

DNA for the CDR3: TGCGCCAGCAGTGGGGGACAGGGGTCGGGTGAGACCCAGTACTTC. This translates into CASSGGQGSGETQYF. This chain links TRBV10-1 with TRBJ2-5, with 10 bases lining up with TRBD1. J gave up 5 bases and V 4 bases, and 7 bases lay outside the gene matches. The CDR3 is made up of 15 amino acids. The germline gives CDR1 WNHNN, CDR2 SYGVQD (reference sequence).

This sequence joins TRBV5-5 and TRBJ2-5; no firm D call. This CDR3 is 13 amino acids long. V lost 4 bases and J lost 4, with 11 bases in between. CDR1 and CDR2 (germline): SGHKS, YYEKEE (reference sequence). CDR3 sequence (DNA): TGTGCCAGCAGCACCCGATCCACAGAGACCCAGTACTTC. This translates into CASSTRSTETQYF.

This sequence joins TRBV6-6 and TRBJ2-1; TRBD1 agrees at 7 bases. CDR3 length: 13 residues. The junction had 5 bases not matched to a gene; V was cut back by 6 bases and J by 6 bases. Germline CDR1 reads MNHNY; CDR2 reads SVGAGI (reference sequence). The CDR3 protein is CASRINRGNEQFF. As DNA, the CDR3 is TGTGCCAGCAGGATAAACAGGGGCAATGAGCAGTTCTTC.

The J gene is TRBJ2-5, the V gene TRBV28; D may be TRBD2 (5 bases). Germline loops: CDR1 MDHEN, CDR2 SYDVKM. The CDR3 has 15 amino acids. Trimming took 7 bases from V and 0 from J, leaving 15 bases between them. CDR3 bases: TGTGCCAGCACCCCCGGGCTCGGGAACCAAGAGACCCAGTACTTC. Its protein is CASTPGLGNQETQYF.

The chain couples TRBV10-2 to TRBJ2-3; TRBD2 matches 7 bases. V shed 3 bases and J 8 bases; nucleotides not matched to a gene: 11. From germline, CDR1 is WSHSY and CDR2 SAAADI. The CDR3 has 15 amino acids. CDR3: CASSDTGLGFGTQYF. For the CDR3, the DNA is TGCGCCAGCAGTGATACTGGACTAGGTTTTGGTACGCAGTATTTT.